The source of this T cell receptor beta chain is a study of T cells in Graves' hyperthyroidism and ophthalmopathy. Ten or more counts support this clonotype. Stability of Graves' hyperthyroidism was defined as absent ophthalmopathy progression within 18 months. TCR beta CDR3 sequences were amplified from RNA transcripts. TCR CDR3 regions were first amplified by RT-PCR with HTBI primers. TCRdb passed the multiplex PCR reads through MiXCR, listing each CDR3 protein once. This table holds about 420,000 distinct CDR3 sequences, around 14% found once. The V gene's germline CDR1 is MNHEY and CDR2 SMNVEV (reference sequence). The V end lost 6 bases, the J end lost 3 bases, and 11 bases lay between the germline ends. The CDR3 sequence is 13 residues long.

This receptor was identified in a woman aged 18-35 years with Graves' hyperthyroidism. The sequencing input was blood. The gene calls are TRBV27 and TRBJ1-2; D ambiguous. In DNA, the CDR3 is TGTGCCAGCAGGTCCTCAGTACACTATGGCTACACCTTC. Its translation is CASRSSVHYGYTF.